This T cell receptor (beta chain) was documented in a study of cytomegalovirus exposure and HLA in healthy donors. As for the study in general: Later, an analysis reported that the 120 or so validation repertoires had used the same platform as the roughly 720 first-cohort repertoires.

The protocol was immunoSEQ multiplex PCR, while the TCRdb copy is restricted to in-frame clones and leaves out a portion. The data contain 50,000 to 80,000 clones, approximately 90% of them singletons. Study-level points and caveats: As was reported, the classifier diagnosed cytomegalovirus status with high specificity and sensitivity. Investigators reported 150 to 200 TCR beta chains as tied to cytomegalovirus.

As for this clone: The antigen remains undetermined.

This sequence originates from a woman aged 18 to 35 in good health and CMV-seronegative. Sequenced material: PBMCs.

The CDR3 bases are TGTGCCAGCAGTTACTCCAATCAGGGCTATAATTCACCCCTCCACTTT. Translated, it gives CASSYSNQGYNSPLHF. The V call is TRBV6-5, the J call TRBJ1-6; tentatively, D is TRBD1 (5 bases). V lost 0 bases, J lost 3 bases, and 9 bases lay in between. The CDR3 covers 16 residues. Germline CDR1 reads MNHEY; CDR2 reads SVGAGI.